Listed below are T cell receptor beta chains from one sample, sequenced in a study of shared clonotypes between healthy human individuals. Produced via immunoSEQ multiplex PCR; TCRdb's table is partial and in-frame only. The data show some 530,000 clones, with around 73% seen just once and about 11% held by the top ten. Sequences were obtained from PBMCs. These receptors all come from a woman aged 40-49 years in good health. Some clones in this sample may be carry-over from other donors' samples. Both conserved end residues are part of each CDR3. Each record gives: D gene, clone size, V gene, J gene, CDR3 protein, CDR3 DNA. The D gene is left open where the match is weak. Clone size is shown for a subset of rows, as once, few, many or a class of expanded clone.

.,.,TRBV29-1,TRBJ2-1,CSVEGSSPYNEQFF,TGCAGCGTTGAAGGGAGTTCTCCCTACAATGAGCAGTTCTTC
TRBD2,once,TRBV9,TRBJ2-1,CASSLRLAAEQFF,TGTGCCAGCAGCTTGCGACTAGCGGCCGAGCAGTTCTTC
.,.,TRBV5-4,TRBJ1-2,CASSLGIGEYGYTF,TGTGCCAGCAGCTTGGGAATCGGGGAGTATGGCTACACCTTC
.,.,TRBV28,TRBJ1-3,CASGLAGNTIYF,TGTGCCAGCGGACTTGCTGGAAACACCATATATTTT
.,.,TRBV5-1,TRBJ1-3,CASSPTGDLRLGNTIYF,TGCGCCAGCAGCCCAACCGGGGACCTCCGGCTTGGAAACACCATATATTTT
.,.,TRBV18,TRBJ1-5,CASSPQYRDQPQHF,TGTGCCAGCTCACCACAATACAGGGATCAGCCCCAGCATTTT
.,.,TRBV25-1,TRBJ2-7,CASSPSRAPYEQYF,TGTGCCAGCAGCCCAAGTCGGGCCCCCTACGAGCAGTACTTC
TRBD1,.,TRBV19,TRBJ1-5,CASNFLDRGLSNQPQHF,TGTGCCAGTAATTTTCTGGACAGGGGGTTGAGCAATCAGCCCCAGCATTTT
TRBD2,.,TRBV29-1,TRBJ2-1,CSVDLGLAGALSIYNEQFF,TGCAGCGTTGACTTGGGACTAGCGGGAGCCCTGAGCATCTACAATGAGCAGTTCTTC
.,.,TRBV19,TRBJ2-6,CASSIEKGAGANVLTF,TGTGCCAGTAGTATAGAGAAGGGAGCTGGGGCCAACGTCCTGACTTTC